The text below deals with one TCR beta chain. This entry belongs to a study of T cell changes during pregnancy in multiple sclerosis. The table came from immunoSEQ multiplex PCR; TCRdb's copy has only in-frame clones and leaves some out. The sample holds about 100,000 clones, approximately 89% seen once. The J segment lost 8 bases and the V segment lost 4 bases, leaving 8 bases of the junction unmatched. Germline-derived CDR1 and CDR2 are SGDLS and YYNGEE. The CDR3 has 14 amino acids. The sample here was peripheral blood, taken after pregnancy. The TCR originated in a female donor with multiple sclerosis, enrolled in a pregnancy study. V gene TRBV9 combines with J gene TRBJ2-1, with 8 bases aligning to TRBD2. CDR3 sequence (DNA): TGTGCCAGCAGCCCCGGGGGGGCCTTGTATGAGCAGTTCTTC. Translating it yields CASSPGGALYEQFF.